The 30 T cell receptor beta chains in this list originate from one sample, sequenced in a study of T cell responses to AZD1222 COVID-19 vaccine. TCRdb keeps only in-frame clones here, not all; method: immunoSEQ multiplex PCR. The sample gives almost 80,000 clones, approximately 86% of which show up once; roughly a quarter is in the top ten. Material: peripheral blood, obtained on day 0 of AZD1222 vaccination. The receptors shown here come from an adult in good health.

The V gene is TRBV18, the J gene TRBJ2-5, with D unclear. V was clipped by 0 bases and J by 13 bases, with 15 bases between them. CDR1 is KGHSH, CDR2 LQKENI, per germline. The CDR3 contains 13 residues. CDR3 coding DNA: TGTGCCAGCTCACCACCCGGCGGCCTAGGTTTGTACTTC. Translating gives CASSPPGGLGLYF.

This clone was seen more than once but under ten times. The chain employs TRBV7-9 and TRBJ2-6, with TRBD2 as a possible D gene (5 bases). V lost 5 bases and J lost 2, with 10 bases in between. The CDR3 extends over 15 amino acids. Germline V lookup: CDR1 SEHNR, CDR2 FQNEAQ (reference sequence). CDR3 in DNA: TGTGCCAGCAGCACTAGGAGGCCTGGGGCCAACGTCCTGACTTTC. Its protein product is CASSTRRPGANVLTF.

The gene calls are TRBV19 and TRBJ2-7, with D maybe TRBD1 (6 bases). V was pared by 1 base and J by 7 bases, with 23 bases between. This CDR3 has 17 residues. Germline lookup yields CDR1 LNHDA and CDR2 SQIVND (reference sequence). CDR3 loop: CASSIGTDGKYLGEQYF. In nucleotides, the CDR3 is TGTGCCAGTAGTATAGGGACAGACGGAAAATATTTGGGGGAGCAGTACTTC. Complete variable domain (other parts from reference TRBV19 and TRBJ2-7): DGGITQSPKYLFRKEGQNVTLSCEQNLNHDAMYWYRQDPGQGLRLIYYSQIVNDFQKGDIAEGYSVSREKKESFPLTVTSAQKNPTAFYLCASSIGTDGKYLGEQYFGPGTRLTVT.

CDR3 in DNA: TGTGCCAGCAGCTTCAATACCGGGACATTTCGTGGCTACACCTTC. Its translation: CASSFNTGTFRGYTF. This sequence joins TRBV6-2 or TRBV6-3 and TRBJ1-2; D may be TRBD1 (6 bases). The CDR3 covers 15 residues. The V gene lost 6 bases and the J gene lost 7 bases, with 21 bases spanning the gap. Germline V gene sequence: CDR1 MNHEY, CDR2 SVGEGT.

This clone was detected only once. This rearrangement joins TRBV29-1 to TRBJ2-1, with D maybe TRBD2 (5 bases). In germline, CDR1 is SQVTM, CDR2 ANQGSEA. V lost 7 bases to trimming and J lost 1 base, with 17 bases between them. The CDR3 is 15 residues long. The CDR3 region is CSAQSVGSSYNEQFF. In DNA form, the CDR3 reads TGCAGCGCCCAATCGGTGGGGAGTTCCTACAATGAGCAGTTCTTC.

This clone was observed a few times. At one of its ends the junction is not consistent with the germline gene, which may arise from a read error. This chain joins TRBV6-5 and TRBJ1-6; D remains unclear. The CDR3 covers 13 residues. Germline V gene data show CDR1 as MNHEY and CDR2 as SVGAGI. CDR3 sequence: CTTRSSYNSPLHF. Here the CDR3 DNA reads TGCACTACGAGGAGCTCCTATAATTCACCCCTCCACTTT.

CDR3 residues: CASSQDAGTYDTGELFF. The CDR3 DNA reads TGTGCCAGCAGCCAGGACGCCGGGACTTATGACACCGGGGAGCTGTTTTTT. This sequence joins TRBV3-1 (or the pseudogene TRBV3-2) and TRBJ2-2; D possibly corresponds to TRBD2 (6 bases). The V and J ends lost 3 bases and 3 bases respectively, with 17 bases between them. The germline CDR1 and CDR2 sequences are LGHDT and YNNKEL (reference sequence). This CDR3 is 17 amino acids long.

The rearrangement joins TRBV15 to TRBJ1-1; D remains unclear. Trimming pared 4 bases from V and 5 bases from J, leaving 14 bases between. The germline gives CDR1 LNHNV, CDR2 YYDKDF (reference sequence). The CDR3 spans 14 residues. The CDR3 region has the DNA TGTGCCACCAGCATGGGCCTCATGGGGACTGAAGCTTTCTTT. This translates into CATSMGLMGTEAFF. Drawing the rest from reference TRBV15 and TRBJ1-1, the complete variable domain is DAMVIQNPRYQVTQFGKPVTLSCSQTLNHNVMYWYQQKSSQAPKLLFHYYDKDFNNEADTPDNFQSRRPNTSFCFLDIRSPGLGDTAMYLCATSMGLMGTEAFFGQGTRLTVV.

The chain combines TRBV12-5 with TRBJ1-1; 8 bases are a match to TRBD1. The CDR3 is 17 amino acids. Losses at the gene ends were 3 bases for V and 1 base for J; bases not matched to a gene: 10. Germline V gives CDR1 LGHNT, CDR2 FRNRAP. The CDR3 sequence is CASGFRVTGGKNTEAFF. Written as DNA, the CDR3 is TGTGCTAGTGGTTTTCGCGTCACAGGGGGTAAGAACACTGAAGCTTTCTTT.

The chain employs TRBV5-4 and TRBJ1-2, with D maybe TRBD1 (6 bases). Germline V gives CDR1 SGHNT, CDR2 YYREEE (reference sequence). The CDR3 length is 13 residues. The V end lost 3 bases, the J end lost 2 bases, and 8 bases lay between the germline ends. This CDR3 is CASSWDTNYGYTF. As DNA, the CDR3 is TGTGCCAGCAGCTGGGACACGAACTATGGCTACACCTTC.

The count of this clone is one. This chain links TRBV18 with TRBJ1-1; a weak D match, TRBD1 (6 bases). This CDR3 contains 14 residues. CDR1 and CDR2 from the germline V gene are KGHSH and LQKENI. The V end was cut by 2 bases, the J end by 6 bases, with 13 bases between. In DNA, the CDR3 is TGTGCCAGCTCACCAGGAGGGGACATCCCTGAAGCTTTCTTT. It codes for CASSPGGDIPEAFF.

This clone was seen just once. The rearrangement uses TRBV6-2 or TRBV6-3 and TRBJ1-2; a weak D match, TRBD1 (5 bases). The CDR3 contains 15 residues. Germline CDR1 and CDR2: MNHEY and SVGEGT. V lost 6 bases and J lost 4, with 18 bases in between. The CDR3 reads CASSGTGRPSYGYTF. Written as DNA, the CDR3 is TGTGCCAGCAGCGGTACGGGACGACCGAGCTATGGCTACACCTTC.

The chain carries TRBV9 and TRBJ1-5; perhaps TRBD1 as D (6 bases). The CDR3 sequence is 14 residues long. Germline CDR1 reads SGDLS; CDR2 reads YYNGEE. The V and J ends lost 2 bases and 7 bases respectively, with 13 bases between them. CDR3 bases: TGTGCCAGCAGCGTTGGGGGCGCAGGGCAGCCCCAGCATTTT. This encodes CASSVGGAGQPQHF.

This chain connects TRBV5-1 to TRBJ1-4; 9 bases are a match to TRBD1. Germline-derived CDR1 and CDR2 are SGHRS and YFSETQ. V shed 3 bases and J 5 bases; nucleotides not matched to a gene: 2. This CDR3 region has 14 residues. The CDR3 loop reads CASSSGTGNEKLFF. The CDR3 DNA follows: TGCGCCAGCAGCTCCGGGACAGGGAATGAAAAACTGTTTTTT.

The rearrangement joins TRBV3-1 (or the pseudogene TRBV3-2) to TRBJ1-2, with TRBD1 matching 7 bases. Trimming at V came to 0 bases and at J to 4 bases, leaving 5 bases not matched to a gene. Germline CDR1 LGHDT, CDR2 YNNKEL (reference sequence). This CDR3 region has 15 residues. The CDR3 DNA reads TGTGCCAGCAGCCAAGATCGGGACAGCCCCTATGGCTACACCTTC. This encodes CASSQDRDSPYGYTF.

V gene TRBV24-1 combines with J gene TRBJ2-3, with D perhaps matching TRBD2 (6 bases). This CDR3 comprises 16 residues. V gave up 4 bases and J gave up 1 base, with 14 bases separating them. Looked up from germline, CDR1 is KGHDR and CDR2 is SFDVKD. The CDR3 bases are TGTGCCACCAGTGAGGACGGGACTCCTGGCACAGATACGCAGTATTTT. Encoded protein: CATSEDGTPGTDTQYF.

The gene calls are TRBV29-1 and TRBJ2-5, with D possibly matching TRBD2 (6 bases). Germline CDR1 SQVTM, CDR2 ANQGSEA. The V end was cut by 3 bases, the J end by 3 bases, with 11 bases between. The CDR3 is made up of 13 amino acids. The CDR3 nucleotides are TGCAGCGTTGAGCGGGATCCTAAAGAGACCCAGTACTTC. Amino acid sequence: CSVERDPKETQYF.

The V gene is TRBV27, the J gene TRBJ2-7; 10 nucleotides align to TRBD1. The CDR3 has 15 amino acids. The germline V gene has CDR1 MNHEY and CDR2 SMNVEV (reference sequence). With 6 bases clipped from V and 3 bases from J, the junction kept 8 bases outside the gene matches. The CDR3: CASRLGQGGFYEQYF. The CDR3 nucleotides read TGTGCCAGCAGATTAGGACAGGGGGGGTTCTACGAGCAGTACTTC.

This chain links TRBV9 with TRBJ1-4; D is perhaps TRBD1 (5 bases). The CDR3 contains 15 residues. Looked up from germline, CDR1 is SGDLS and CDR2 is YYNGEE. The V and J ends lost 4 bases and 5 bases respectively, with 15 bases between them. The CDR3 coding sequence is TGTGCCAGCAGCCGAGCGTTGGGGGGGAATGAAAAACTGTTTTTT. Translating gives CASSRALGGNEKLFF.

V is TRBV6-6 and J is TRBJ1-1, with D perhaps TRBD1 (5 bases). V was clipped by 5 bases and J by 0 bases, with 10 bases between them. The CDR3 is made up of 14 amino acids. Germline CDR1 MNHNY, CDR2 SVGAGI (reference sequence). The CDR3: CASSGGNMNTEAFF. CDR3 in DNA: TGTGCCAGCAGTGGGGGAAACATGAACACTGAAGCTTTCTTT.

The CDR3 nucleotides are TGTGCCAGCAGCTTGGAATGGACAGAGAACTATGGCTACACCTTC. Its protein is CASSLEWTENYGYTF. The chain recombines TRBV5-5 with TRBJ1-2; a possible D gene is TRBD1 (6 bases). Germline CDR1 is SGHKS and CDR2 is YYEKEE (reference sequence). V was pared by 0 bases and J by 2 bases, with 11 bases between. This CDR3 spans 15 amino acids.

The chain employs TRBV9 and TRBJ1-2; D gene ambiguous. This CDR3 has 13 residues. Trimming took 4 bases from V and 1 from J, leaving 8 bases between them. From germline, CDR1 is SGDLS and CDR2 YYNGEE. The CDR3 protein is CASSTTDNYGYTF. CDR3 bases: TGTGCCAGCAGCACCACAGATAACTATGGCTACACCTTC.

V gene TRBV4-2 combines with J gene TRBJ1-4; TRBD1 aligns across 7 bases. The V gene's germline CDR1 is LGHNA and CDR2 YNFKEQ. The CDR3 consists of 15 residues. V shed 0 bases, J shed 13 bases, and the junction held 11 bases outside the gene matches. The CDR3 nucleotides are TGTGCCAGCAGCCAAGAAACCGGGGACAGAGGACGACTGTTTTTT. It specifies CASSQETGDRGRLFF.

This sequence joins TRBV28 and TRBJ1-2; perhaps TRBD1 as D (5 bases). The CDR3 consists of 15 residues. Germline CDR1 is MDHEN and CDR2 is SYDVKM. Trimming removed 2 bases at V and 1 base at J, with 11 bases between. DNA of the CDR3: TGTGCCAGCAGTTTACCGGGACCTTATAACTATGGCTACACCTTC. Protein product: CASSLPGPYNYGYTF.

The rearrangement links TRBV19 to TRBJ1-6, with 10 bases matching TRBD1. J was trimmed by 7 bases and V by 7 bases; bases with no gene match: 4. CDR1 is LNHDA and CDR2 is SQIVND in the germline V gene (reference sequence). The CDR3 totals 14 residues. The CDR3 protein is CASTPGQGNSPLHF. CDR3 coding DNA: TGTGCCAGTACCCCGGGACAGGGGAATTCACCCCTCCACTTT. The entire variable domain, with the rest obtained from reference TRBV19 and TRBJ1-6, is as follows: DGGITQSPKYLFRKEGQNVTLSCEQNLNHDAMYWYRQDPGQGLRLIYYSQIVNDFQKGDIAEGYSVSREKKESFPLTVTSAQKNPTAFYLCASTPGQGNSPLHFGNGTRLTVT.

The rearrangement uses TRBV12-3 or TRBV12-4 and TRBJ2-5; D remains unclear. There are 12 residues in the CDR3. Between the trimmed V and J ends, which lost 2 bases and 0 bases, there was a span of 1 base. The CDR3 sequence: CASSLYQETQYF. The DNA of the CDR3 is TGTGCCAGCAGTTTATACCAAGAGACCCAGTACTTC.

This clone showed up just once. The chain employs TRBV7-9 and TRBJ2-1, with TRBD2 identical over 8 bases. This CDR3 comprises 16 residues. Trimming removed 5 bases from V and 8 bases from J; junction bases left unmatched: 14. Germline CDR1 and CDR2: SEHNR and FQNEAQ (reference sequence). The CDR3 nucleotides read TGTGCCAGCAGCGGAATAGCGGGGACGTCCGCGGATGAGCAGTTCTTC. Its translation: CASSGIAGTSADEQFF.

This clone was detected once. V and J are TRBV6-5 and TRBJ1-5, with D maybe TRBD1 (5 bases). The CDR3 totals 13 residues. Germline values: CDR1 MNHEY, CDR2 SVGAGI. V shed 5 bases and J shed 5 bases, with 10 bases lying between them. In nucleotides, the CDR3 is TGTGCCAGCAGTCCCTCCAGGGATCAGCCCCAGCATTTT. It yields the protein CASSPSRDQPQHF.

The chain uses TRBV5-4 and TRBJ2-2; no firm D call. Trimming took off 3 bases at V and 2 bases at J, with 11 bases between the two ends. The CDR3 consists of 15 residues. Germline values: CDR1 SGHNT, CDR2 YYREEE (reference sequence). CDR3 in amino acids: CASSSKTANTGELFF. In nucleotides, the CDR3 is TGTGCCAGCAGCTCAAAGACCGCTAACACCGGGGAGCTGTTTTTT.

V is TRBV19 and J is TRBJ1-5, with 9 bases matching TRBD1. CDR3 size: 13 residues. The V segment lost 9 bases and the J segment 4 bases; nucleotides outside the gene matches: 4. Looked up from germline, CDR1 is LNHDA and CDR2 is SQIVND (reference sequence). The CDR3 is CASAGQGNQPQHF. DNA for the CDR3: TGTGCCAGCGCGGGACAGGGAAATCAGCCCCAGCATTTT.